Sequencing of this T cell receptor (beta chain) was carried out in a study of early T cells in non-severe SARS-CoV-2 infection. Whole-study context: Alpha and beta chains were unpaired, from unsorted whole-blood bulk RNA. The study, taken as a whole, reports: Anti-spike CD8 specificities were favored by VDJdb matching, whose results missed private and CD4 specificities.

Individual cDNA molecules carried attached unique molecular identifiers. TCRdb ran MiXCR on the 5' RACE reads and lists one entry per CDR3 protein. The sample lists tens of thousands of distinct CDR3 sequences, approximately 14% occurring once. On this clonotype itself: Its antigen remains unknown.

The sequence was collected from an adult who was a healthcare worker with PCR-confirmed SARS-CoV-2 infection or an uninfected control (not recorded which). The sample here was whole blood, taken at baseline.

CDR3: CSVQRGNEQFF. The CDR3 DNA reads as TGCAGTGTCCAGAGGGGCAATGAGCAGTTCTTC. V gene TRBV20-1 combines with J gene TRBJ2-1, with D perhaps assigned TRBD1 or TRBD2 (5 bases each). This CDR3 region has 11 residues. Trimming pared 7 bases from V and 6 bases from J, leaving 10 bases between. In germline, CDR1 is DFQATT, CDR2 SNEGSKA (reference sequence).